One sample yielded the 24 T cell receptor beta chains listed below, sequenced in a study of T cells expressing NK-cell markers. TCRdb re-called the 5' RACE reads; every CDR3 protein appears as one record, without DNA. This sample lists 400,000 to 500,000 distinct CDR3 sequences; its ten largest clones have approximately 6.8%. Sequencing was carried out using blood T cells: a sorted CD56 or NKG2C T cell subset, CD4+ or CD8+ T cells, or bulk PBMC T cells (not recorded which). These receptors came from a woman aged 18-70 years in good health.

The V gene is TRBV7-3, the J gene TRBJ2-3; the TRBD1 assignment by TCRdb is unverifiable without DNA. This CDR3 is built from 13 residues. Germline V gene lookup returns CDR1 SGHTA and CDR2 FQGTGA. The CDR3 sequence is CASSLRGRDTQYF.

The chain has TRBV25-1 and TRBJ1-5. Germline V gene lookup returns CDR1 MGHDK and CDR2 SYGVNS. The CDR3 loop spans 13 amino acids. CDR3 residues: CATSERAGWPQHF.

This rearrangement joins TRBV9 to TRBJ2-2; the TCRdb D gene call, TRBD2, has no DNA to confirm it. The CDR3 loop spans 14 amino acids. Germline V gene data show CDR1 as SGDLS and CDR2 as YYNGEE. The CDR3: CASSPSGRAGELFF.

The rearrangement links TRBV19 to TRBJ2-3; the D call from TCRdb, TRBD2, cannot be confirmed without DNA. This CDR3 is built from 13 residues. Germline values: CDR1 LNHDA, CDR2 SQIVND (reference sequence). CDR3 sequence: CASGLAGEDTQYF.

The genes are TRBV3-1 and TRBJ1-5; with no DNA, the TCRdb D assignment of TRBD1 cannot be verified. Looked up from germline, CDR1 is LGHDT and CDR2 is YNNKEL (reference sequence). This CDR3 has 15 amino acids. CDR3 sequence: CASSQEVGANQPQHF.

The chain employs TRBV20-1 and TRBJ2-2; TCRdb designates TRBD2, a call that cannot be tested without DNA. CDR1 is DFQATT, CDR2 SNEGSKA, per germline (reference sequence). The CDR3 contains 15 residues. The chain's CDR3 is CSARGASGGTGELFF.

The rearrangement joins TRBV5-1 to TRBJ2-5. Germline V lookup: CDR1 SGHRS, CDR2 YFSETQ. CDR3 size: 13 residues. This chain's CDR3 is CASSLGSLETQYF.

V is TRBV10-3 and J is TRBJ2-5; TCRdb proposes TRBD1, but this gene call is untestable without DNA. Germline CDR1 and CDR2: ENHRY and SYGVKD. The CDR3 spans 14 residues. CDR3 in amino acids: CAISEGAAQETQYF.

This chain connects TRBV18 to TRBJ1-4; checking the TCRdb D call of TRBD1 is not possible without DNA. Germline CDR1 and CDR2: KGHSH and LQKENI. The CDR3 is made up of 15 amino acids. The CDR3 is CASSPPPGGDEKLFF.

The chain is built from TRBV29-1 and TRBJ2-1; TCRdb designates TRBD1, a call that cannot be tested without DNA. This CDR3 comprises 15 residues. Per the germline V gene, CDR1 is SQVTM and CDR2 is ANQGSEA. CDR3: CSVDPRQSQRYEQFF.

The CDR3 is CASNPPPDTQYF. This sequence joins TRBV6-6 and TRBJ2-3; the TRBD1 assignment by TCRdb is unverifiable without DNA. This CDR3 has 12 residues. Germline V gives CDR1 MNHNY, CDR2 SVGAGI (reference sequence).

The chain employs TRBV5-1 and TRBJ2-6. The V gene's germline CDR1 is SGHRS and CDR2 YFSETQ. The CDR3 is 15 amino acids. The CDR3 region is CASSVTVSGANVLTF.

The chain uses TRBV5-4 and TRBJ2-1; TCRdb's D call of TRBD1 is untestable without DNA. CDR3 length: 15 residues. Looked up from germline, CDR1 is SGHNT and CDR2 is YYREEE (reference sequence). The CDR3 region is CASRTGTGTYNEQFF. Full variable domain (outside the CDR3, taken from reference TRBV5-4 and TRBJ2-1): ETGVTQSPTHLIKTRGQQVTLRCSSQSGHNTVSWYQQALGQGPQFIFQYYREEENGRGNFPPRFSGLQFPNYSSELNVNALELDDSALYLCASRTGTGTYNEQFFGPGTRLTVL.

The chain has TRBV6-1 and TRBJ1-6. This CDR3 is 14 amino acids long. CDR1 MNHNS and CDR2 SASEGT come from the germline V gene. This CDR3 reads CASSSPGFRTPLHF.

The V call is TRBV6-1, the J call TRBJ2-5; TCRdb selects TRBD2, and the lack of DNA leaves this call unchecked. Per germline, CDR1 MNHNS and CDR2 SASEGT. This CDR3 contains 13 residues. CDR3 amino acids: CASSDLAEETQYF.

The genes are TRBV6-5 and TRBJ1-2; TCRdb picks TRBD1, but there is no DNA to check that call. Germline V lookup: CDR1 MNHEY, CDR2 SVGAGI. The CDR3 loop spans 15 amino acids. Here the CDR3 reads CASSYSGQRSYGYTF.

The chain employs TRBV6-5 and TRBJ1-1; lacking DNA, the TRBD1 call made by TCRdb goes unchecked. Germline loops: CDR1 MNHEY, CDR2 SVGAGI. The CDR3 consists of 16 residues. CDR3 residues: CASSYRLLRGTTEAFF.

This sequence joins TRBV24-1 and TRBJ2-3; TCRdb's D call of TRBD1 is untestable without DNA. CDR1 is KGHDR, CDR2 SFDVKD, per germline. This CDR3 region has 16 residues. The CDR3 reads CATSESGTGGVGTQYF.

The J gene is TRBJ2-6, the V gene TRBV20-1; TCRdb's D call of TRBD1 is untestable without DNA. The CDR3 loop spans 15 amino acids. In germline, CDR1 is DFQATT, CDR2 SNEGSKA (reference sequence). CDR3 sequence reads: CSASTGDGGANVLTF.

The CDR3 protein is CASSLSGRGGHEQFF. This chain joins TRBV11-2 and TRBJ2-1; with no DNA, the TCRdb D assignment of TRBD1 cannot be verified. The CDR3 sequence is 15 residues long. Per germline, CDR1 SGHAT and CDR2 FQNNGV.

The V call is TRBV6-5, the J call TRBJ1-5; the TRBD1 assignment by TCRdb is unverifiable without DNA. The V gene's germline CDR1 is MNHEY and CDR2 SVGAGI. The CDR3 loop spans 14 amino acids. CDR3 region: CASSYLNREGPQHF.

The chain has TRBV6-1 and TRBJ1-1; TCRdb names TRBD1, which stays unverified in the absence of DNA. CDR1 and CDR2 (germline): MNHNS, SASEGT. This CDR3 contains 14 residues. The CDR3 loop reads CASRPRTARTEAFF.

This chain joins TRBV9 and TRBJ2-3; absent DNA, TCRdb's TRBD2 call cannot be checked. Germline CDR1 reads SGDLS; CDR2 reads YYNGEE. This CDR3 comprises 16 residues. CDR3 region: CASSATPSGTTDTQYF.

The chain links TRBV21-1 to TRBJ2-1; TCRdb's D call, TRBD2, is unchecked because there is no DNA. TRBV21-1 is a pseudogene. There are 15 residues in the CDR3. The CDR3 loop is CASSNNRLVRDEQFF.